This entry describes one T cell receptor beta chain. Its antigen is not yet known. No base quality information exists; no much larger clone differs at one position. The data originate from a study of T cell changes during pregnancy in multiple sclerosis (dated by TCRdb to between 2018 and 2020). For the study in its entirety: Changes in the T cell repertoire over the course of pregnancy were examined in this study in women with multiple sclerosis.

CDR1 and CDR2, looked up from the germline V gene, are MNHEY and SVGAGI. The CDR3 sequence holds 11 residues, the cysteine and phenylalanine included. The read is trimmed to its CDR3 DNA, 33 bases read in frame from base 1. V is reduced by 8 bases and J by 2 bases, leaving a spacing of 4 bases between them. The library was made by the immunoSEQ multiplex PCR assay. The table was pulled from immuneACCESS by TCRdb, which kept in-frame rearrangements only. Such tables lose some clones; where checked, under half of the loss comes from unresolved V genes, and the rest has no known cause. In all, the sample holds about 64,000 clones, and 80% to 95% of those were seen once. The ten most abundant clones make up roughly 1.4% of the sample.

The sample in question was peripheral blood, obtained in the second trimester of pregnancy. The sequence was obtained from a female donor with multiple sclerosis, enrolled in a pregnancy study. This receptor chain uses TRBV6-5 and TRBJ2-1, with no D gene named confidently. Read as DNA, the sequence is TGTGCCAGCTCTACCTACAATGAGCAGTTCTTC. Its protein is CASSTYNEQFF.